The text below deals with one TCR beta chain. There are 16 residues in the CDR3. After removal of 4 bases from V and 0 bases from J, the junction contained 3 bases not matched to a gene. Germline V gene lookup returns CDR1 MNHNS and CDR2 SASEGT. Some clones are missing from TCRdb's copy, which holds only in-frame ones; the method was immunoSEQ multiplex PCR. The sample consists of 200,000 to 250,000 clones, around 89% of them appearing once. This entry is derived from a study of blood T cell repertoires in COVID-19. Study-level information: The United States, Italy and Spain supplied acute and convalescent COVID-19 samples. PBMCs, B-cell-depleted T cells, or T cells were the source of the cDNA or gDNA that made up the material.

Sequences were obtained from peripheral blood. The clonotype comes from a woman between 35 and 50 years old with acute or convalescent COVID-19. V gene TRBV6-1 combines with J gene TRBJ2-3, with TRBD2 identical over 11 bases. The CDR3, as DNA: TGTGCCAGCAGTGTCTTAGCGGGGGGGAGCACAGATACGCAGTATTTT. Its protein is CASSVLAGGSTDTQYF.